A single sample gave rise to the 9 T cell receptor beta chains below, sequenced in a study of cytomegalovirus exposure and HLA in healthy donors. The PCR contained 60 Vbeta and 13 Jbeta primers. Measured with immunoSEQ multiplex PCR; TCRdb has only the in-frame clones, and not every one. The sample contains fewer than 200,000 clones, around 72% of which appear only once. Sequenced input: PBMCs. These receptors originate from a man aged 45-65 years in good health and CMV-seronegative.

The chain couples TRBV10-3 to TRBJ1-2; TRBD1 matches at 9 bases. V shed 3 bases, J shed 5 bases, and the junction held 1 base outside the gene matches. Germline-derived CDR1 and CDR2 are ENHRY and SYGVKD. The CDR3 is 13 residues long. The CDR3 here is CAISDGTGYGYTF. CDR3 in DNA: TGTGCCATCAGTGACGGGACAGGGTATGGCTACACCTTC.

A note on this clone: One end of the junction fails to match germline, which may point to a read error. V is TRBV7-2 and J is TRBJ2-3; 12 bases are shared with TRBD2. Germline CDR1 reads SGHTA; CDR2 reads FQGNSA. The CDR3 totals 17 residues. The CDR3 region has the DNA TGTGCCAGCAGTTTAGGGCTAGCGGGGGGGCCGACAGATACGCAGTATTTT. Translated: CASSLGLAGGPTDTQYF.

The CDR3 sequence is CASSPGLAGGLWGTDTQYF. In nucleotides, the CDR3 is TGTGCCAGCAGTCCCGGACTAGCGGGGGGGCTTTGGGGCACAGATACGCAGTATTTT. The chain uses TRBV5-6 and TRBJ2-3; TRBD2 aligns across 15 bases. V dropped 5 bases and J dropped 1; count of bases not matched to a gene: 11. Germline V gene lookup returns CDR1 SGHDT and CDR2 YYEEEE. The CDR3 loop spans 19 amino acids.

V and J are TRBV7-9 and TRBJ2-2, with 10 bases identical to TRBD1. Germline CDR1 and CDR2: SEHNR and FQNEAQ (reference sequence). V shed 11 bases, J shed 5 bases, and the junction held 14 bases outside the gene matches. CDR3 length: 16 residues. The CDR3 protein is CAGDSWGQGLTGELFF. As DNA, the CDR3 is TGTGCCGGTGACTCGTGGGGACAGGGGCTGACCGGGGAGCTGTTTTTT.

CDR3 DNA sequence: TGTGCCAGCAGTACCAGGGTAATTGACACTGAAGCTTTCTTT. Translating it yields CASSTRVIDTEAFF. This chain uses TRBV6-5 with TRBJ1-1; weak D call: TRBD1 (5 bases). Per the germline V gene, CDR1 is MNHEY and CDR2 is SVGAGI. CDR3 length: 14 amino acids. V was shortened by 5 bases and J by 3 bases, with 13 bases between the two germline ends.

V gene TRBV9 combines with J gene TRBJ1-2; 7 nucleotides align to TRBD1. The junction had 7 bases not matched to a gene; V was cut back by 3 bases and J by 2 bases. Per germline, CDR1 SGDLS and CDR2 YYNGEE. This CDR3 contains 15 residues. The CDR3 sequence: CASSEQGILNYGYTF. In nucleotides, the CDR3 is TGTGCCAGCAGCGAACAGGGGATCTTAAACTATGGCTACACCTTC.

This sequence joins TRBV5-1 and TRBJ2-6, with 7 bases lining up with TRBD1. V was clipped by 2 bases and J by 4 bases; unmatched bases: 15. CDR3 size: 19 residues. Germline V gives CDR1 SGHRS, CDR2 YFSETQ. The CDR3 nucleotides read TGCGCCAGCAGCTTTGCCCCTAGGGACAGACGGACCGGGGCCAACGTCCTGACTTTC. Residues: CASSFAPRDRRTGANVLTF.

V gene TRBV5-4 combines with J gene TRBJ1-2; 7 bases are shared with TRBD1. This CDR3 has 14 amino acids. The ends lost 4 bases at V and 8 bases at J; junction bases unmatched: 11. In germline, CDR1 is SGHNT, CDR2 YYREEE (reference sequence). This CDR3 is CASSHTGTAGGYTF. In nucleotides, the CDR3 is TGTGCCAGCAGCCACACCGGGACAGCGGGCGGCTACACCTTC.

The rearrangement joins TRBV7-2 to TRBJ2-7, with TRBD2 identical over 7 bases. Germline CDR1 reads SGHTA; CDR2 reads FQGNSA. The V segment lost 1 base and the J segment 0 bases; nucleotides outside the gene matches: 3. CDR3 length equals 15 residues. CDR3 loop: CASSLGLADSYEQYF. CDR3 in DNA: TGTGCCAGCAGCTTAGGGCTAGCGGACTCCTACGAGCAGTACTTC.